This TCR beta chain derives from a study of blood T cells in healthy people across ages. The sample providers were healthy Caucasian people from Russia, aged roughly 6 to 90. Study findings and constraints: Unsorted PBMCs blocked a conclusive comparison of naive and antigen-experienced cells. Versus aged donors, long-lived donors had higher diversity and more naive CD4+ cells.

The authors ran a second PCR of 7 to 11 cycles using a sample-barcoded 5' primer and a J-beta primer mix. Researchers report that a template-switch adaptor with 12 random nucleotides tagged each cDNA molecule. TCRdb passed the 5' RACE reads through MiXCR, listing each CDR3 protein once. The sample includes fewer than 950,000 distinct CDR3 sequences, about 48% of them seen just once. This clonotype was seen a handful of times. No antigen is known for it. There are 15 residues in the CDR3. J lost 3 bases, V lost 1 base, and 1 base had no gene match. Germline values: CDR1 SQVTM, CDR2 ANQGSEA. The chain carries TRBV29-1 and TRBJ2-6; 9 nucleotides line up with TRBD1. The sequenced sample was blood. The receptor comes from a man aged 80 or over in good health. CDR3 coding DNA: TGCAGCGTTGAAGGGACAGGGGTTGGGGCCAACGTCCTGACTTTC. This gives the protein CSVEGTGVGANVLTF.